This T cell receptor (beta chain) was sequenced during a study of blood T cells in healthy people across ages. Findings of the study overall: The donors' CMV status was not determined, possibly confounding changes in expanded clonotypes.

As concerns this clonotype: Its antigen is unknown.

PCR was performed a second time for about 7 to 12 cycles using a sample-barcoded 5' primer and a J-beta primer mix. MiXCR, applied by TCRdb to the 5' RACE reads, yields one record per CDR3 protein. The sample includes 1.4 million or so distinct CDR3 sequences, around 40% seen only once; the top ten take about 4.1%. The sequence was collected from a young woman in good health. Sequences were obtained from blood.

Written as DNA, the CDR3 is TGTGCCAGCAGCTTACGACGCGGCAGGCAAGGGATCACTGAAGCTTTCTTT. Amino acids: CASSLRRGRQGITEAFF. The V call is TRBV11-2, the J call TRBJ1-1; the D is unclear. The germline V gene encodes CDR1 SGHAT and CDR2 FQNNGV. Trimming pared 2 bases from V and 4 bases from J, leaving 20 bases between. This CDR3 is 17 amino acids long.